Sequencing of this TCR beta chain was carried out in a study of T cell responses to AZD1222 COVID-19 vaccine. This table comes from immunoSEQ multiplex PCR, and its TCRdb copy is limited to in-frame clones, with some not included. This table holds 75,000 to 100,000 clones, just over 85% found once. The length of the CDR3 is 14 residues. From germline, CDR1 is LNHNV and CDR2 YYDKDF (reference sequence). With 9 bases removed from V and 9 bases from J, the gap between germline ends came to 21 bases. This clonotype originated in an adult in good health. Here the sequenced sample was peripheral blood, taken on day 0 of AZD1222 vaccination. The chain combines TRBV15 with TRBJ2-1, with D hard to call. CDR3 DNA: TGTGCCACTGGTATCGAAAAAGGACGGGTTGAGCAGTTCTTC. Protein sequence: CATGIEKGRVEQFF.